This T cell receptor (beta chain) was identified in a study of blood T cells in healthy people across ages. Study-wide results and limits: The unknown donor CMV status may have confounded expanded clonotype changes. Older age coincided with a roughly linear decline in TCR beta diversity per million T cells.

Details on this clonotype: Its antigen is undetermined.

Germline lookup yields CDR1 KGHSH and CDR2 LQKENI. The CDR3 is made up of 16 amino acids. Unmatched junction bases numbered 7, after V lost 0 bases and J lost 2 bases. Together with a sample-barcoded 5' primer, a J-beta primer mix was included in a second PCR lasting roughly 7 to 11 cycles. TCRdb re-called the 5' RACE reads through MiXCR, storing one row per CDR3 protein. The data contain about 380,000 distinct CDR3 sequences, about 49% of them seen just once; the ten biggest clones take up under 65%. Sequencing was performed on blood. This sequence joins TRBV18 and TRBJ2-7; TRBD1 matches at 7 bases. This receptor was obtained from a man aged 60 to 75 in good health. CDR3 sequence (DNA): TGTGCCAGCTCACCACCGACAGGGTTCGGGACCTACGAGCAGTACTTC. It specifies CASSPPTGFGTYEQYF.